This entry concerns a single T cell receptor (beta chain). The germline V gene encodes CDR1 SGDLS and CDR2 YYNGEE. The CDR3 extends over 16 amino acids. This record comes from a study of blood T cells in healthy people across ages. Sample-barcoded 5' priming and a J-beta primer mix drove a second PCR of roughly 7 to 11 cycles. Every single cDNA molecule received a tag from a template-switch adaptor with 12 random nucleotides. Using its own MiXCR run on the 5' RACE reads, TCRdb lists one record per CDR3 protein. The data contain approximately 1.5 million distinct CDR3 sequences, around 40% of them seen just once; the ten biggest clones take up approximately 4%. Per individual sample, total RNA of at least 6 micrograms was extracted.

The source is a woman between 18 and 30 years old in good health. The rearrangement joins TRBV9 to TRBJ2-1; 8 nucleotides agree with TRBD1. The J call may be faulty, since TRBJ2-7 better matches the DNA end. The sequenced sample consisted of blood. CDR3 sequence (DNA): TGTGCCAGCAGCCCCCGATCACAGGGGGTCTCCAATGAGCAGTACTTC. Protein sequence: CASSPRSQGVSNEQYF.